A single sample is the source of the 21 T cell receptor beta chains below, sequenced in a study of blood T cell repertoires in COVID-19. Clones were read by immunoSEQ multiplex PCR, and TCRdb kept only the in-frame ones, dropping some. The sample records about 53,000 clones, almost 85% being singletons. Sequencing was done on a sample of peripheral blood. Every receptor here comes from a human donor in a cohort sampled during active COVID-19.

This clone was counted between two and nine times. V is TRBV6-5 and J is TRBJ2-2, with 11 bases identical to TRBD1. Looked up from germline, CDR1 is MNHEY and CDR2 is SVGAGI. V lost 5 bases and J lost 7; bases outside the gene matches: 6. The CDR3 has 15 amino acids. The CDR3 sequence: CASSTRTGGGGELFF. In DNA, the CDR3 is TGTGCCAGCAGTACCAGGACAGGGGGCGGCGGGGAGCTGTTTTTT.

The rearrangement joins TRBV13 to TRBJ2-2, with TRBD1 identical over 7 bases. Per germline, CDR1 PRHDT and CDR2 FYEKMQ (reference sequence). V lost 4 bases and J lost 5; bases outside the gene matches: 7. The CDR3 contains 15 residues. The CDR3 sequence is CASSYGTAGTGELFF. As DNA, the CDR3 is TGTGCCAGCAGCTACGGGACAGCAGGGACCGGGGAGCTGTTTTTT.

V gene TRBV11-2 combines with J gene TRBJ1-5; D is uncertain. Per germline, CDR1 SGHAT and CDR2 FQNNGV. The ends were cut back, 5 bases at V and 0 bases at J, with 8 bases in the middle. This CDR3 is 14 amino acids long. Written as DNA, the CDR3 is TGTGCCAGCAGCAATACTAATAGCAATCAGCCCCAGCATTTT. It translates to CASSNTNSNQPQHF.

CDR3 loop: CASSEPDRSSYEQYF. The CDR3 DNA follows: TGTGCCAGCAGTGAACCGGACAGGAGCTCCTACGAGCAGTACTTC. The chain carries TRBV6-4 and TRBJ2-7; 7 nucleotides agree with TRBD1. This CDR3 has 15 residues. The junction had 5 bases not matched to a gene; V was cut back by 3 bases and J by 0 bases. Germline V gives CDR1 MRHNA, CDR2 SNTAGT.

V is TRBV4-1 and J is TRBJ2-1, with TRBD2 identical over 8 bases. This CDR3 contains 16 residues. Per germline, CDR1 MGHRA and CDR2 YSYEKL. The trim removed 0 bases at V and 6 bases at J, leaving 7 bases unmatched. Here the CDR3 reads CASSQDSGGVPNEQFF. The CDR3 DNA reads TGCGCCAGCAGCCAAGATTCCGGGGGGGTGCCCAATGAGCAGTTCTTC.

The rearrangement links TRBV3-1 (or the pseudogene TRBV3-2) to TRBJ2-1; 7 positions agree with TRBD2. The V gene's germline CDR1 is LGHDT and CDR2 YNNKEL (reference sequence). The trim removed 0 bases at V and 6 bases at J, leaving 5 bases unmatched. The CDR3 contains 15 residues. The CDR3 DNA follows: TGTGCCAGCAGCCAAGAGCTAAGCGGGGTCAATGAGCAGTTCTTC. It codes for CASSQELSGVNEQFF.

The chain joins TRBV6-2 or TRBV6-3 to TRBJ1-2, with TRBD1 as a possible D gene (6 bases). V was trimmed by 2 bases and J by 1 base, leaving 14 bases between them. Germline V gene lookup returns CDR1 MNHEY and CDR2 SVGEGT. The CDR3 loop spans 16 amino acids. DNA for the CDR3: TGTGCCAGCAGTTACATCGGACAGCAATTTAACTATGGCTACACCTTC. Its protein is CASSYIGQQFNYGYTF.

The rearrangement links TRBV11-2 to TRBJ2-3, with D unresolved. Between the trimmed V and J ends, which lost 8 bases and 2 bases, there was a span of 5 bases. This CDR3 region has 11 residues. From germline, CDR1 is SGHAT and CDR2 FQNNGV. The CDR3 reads CASGPTDTQYF. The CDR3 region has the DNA TGTGCCAGCGGCCCCACAGATACGCAGTATTTT.

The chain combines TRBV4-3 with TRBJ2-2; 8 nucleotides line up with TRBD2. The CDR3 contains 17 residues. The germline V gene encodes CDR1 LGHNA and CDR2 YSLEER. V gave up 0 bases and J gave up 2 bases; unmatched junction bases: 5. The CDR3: CASSQEISGGNTGELFF. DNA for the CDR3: TGCGCCAGCAGCCAAGAGATCAGCGGGGGAAACACCGGGGAGCTGTTTTTT.

The CDR3 sequence is CASSQDPATGSPLHF. The CDR3 nucleotides read TGTGCCAGCAGCCAAGACCCGGCCACAGGTTCACCCCTCCACTTT. This chain joins TRBV4-2 and TRBJ1-6; the D gene is possibly TRBD1 (5 bases). The germline gives CDR1 LGHNA, CDR2 YNFKEQ. Trimming removed 0 bases from V and 9 bases from J, with 12 bases in between. The CDR3 extends over 15 amino acids.

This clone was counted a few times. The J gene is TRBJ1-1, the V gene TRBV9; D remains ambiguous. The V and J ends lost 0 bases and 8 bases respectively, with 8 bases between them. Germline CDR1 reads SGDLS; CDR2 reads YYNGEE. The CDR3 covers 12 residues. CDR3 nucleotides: TGTGCCAGCAGCGTAGGGGCAGAAGAAGCTTTCTTT. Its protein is CASSVGAEEAFF. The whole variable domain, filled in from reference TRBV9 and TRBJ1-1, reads DSGVTQTPKHLITATGQRVTLRCSPRSGDLSVYWYQQSLDQGLQFLIQYYNGEERAKGNILERFSAQQFPDLHSELNLSSLELGDSALYFCASSVGAEEAFFGQGTRLTVV.

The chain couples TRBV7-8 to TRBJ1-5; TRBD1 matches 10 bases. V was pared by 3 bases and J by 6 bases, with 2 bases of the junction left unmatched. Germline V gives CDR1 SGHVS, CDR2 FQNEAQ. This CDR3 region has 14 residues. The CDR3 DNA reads TGTGCCAGCAGCTTCCGACAGGGGGCTCAGCCCCAGCATTTT. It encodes CASSFRQGAQPQHF.

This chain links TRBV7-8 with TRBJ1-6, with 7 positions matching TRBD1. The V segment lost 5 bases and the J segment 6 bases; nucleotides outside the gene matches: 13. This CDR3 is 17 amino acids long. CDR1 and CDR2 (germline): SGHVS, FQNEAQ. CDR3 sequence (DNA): TGTGCCAGCAGCGCAAGAGGTTCAGGGGGTAGTAATTCACCCCTCCACTTT. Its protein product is CASSARGSGGSNSPLHF.

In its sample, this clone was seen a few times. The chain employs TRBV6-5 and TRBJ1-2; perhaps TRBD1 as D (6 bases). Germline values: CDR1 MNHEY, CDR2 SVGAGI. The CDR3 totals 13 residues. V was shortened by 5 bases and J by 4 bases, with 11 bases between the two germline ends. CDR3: CASSRTGPYGYTF. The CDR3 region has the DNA TGTGCCAGCAGTCGAACAGGGCCCTATGGCTACACCTTC.

The CDR3 loop reads CSVAPRLAGDGEQFF. As DNA, the CDR3 is TGCAGCGTTGCGCCGAGACTAGCGGGGGATGGTGAGCAGTTCTTC. This chain joins TRBV29-1 and TRBJ2-1; 12 bases match TRBD2. The CDR3 covers 15 residues. V dropped 4 bases and J dropped 9; count of bases not matched to a gene: 10. Germline V gene sequence: CDR1 SQVTM, CDR2 ANQGSEA.

CDR3 region: CASSLGRGRNEQYF. Written as DNA, the CDR3 is TGTGCCAGCAGCTTAGGGCGGGGAAGGAACGAGCAGTACTTC. The chain carries TRBV7-9 and TRBJ2-7; possible D gene TRBD2, 6 bases. Germline assignment: CDR1 SEHNR and CDR2 FQNEAQ (reference sequence). The CDR3 is made up of 14 amino acids. Trimming pared 1 base from V and 5 bases from J, leaving 12 bases between.

CDR3 bases: TGTGCCAGCAGCCCCCTGAGACAGGGAGAGAGTGCGGGGGAGACCCAGTACTTC. It yields the protein CASSPLRQGESAGETQYF. The chain has TRBV7-8 and TRBJ2-5; a possible D gene is TRBD1 (7 bases). CDR1 is SGHVS and CDR2 is FQNEAQ in the germline V gene. Trimming removed 5 bases from V and 5 bases from J, with 27 bases in between. The CDR3 covers 18 residues.

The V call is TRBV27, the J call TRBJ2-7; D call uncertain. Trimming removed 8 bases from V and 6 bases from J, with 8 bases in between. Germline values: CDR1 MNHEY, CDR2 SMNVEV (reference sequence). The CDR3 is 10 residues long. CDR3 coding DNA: TGTGCCAGCGGCACATTCGAGCAGTACTTC. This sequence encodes CASGTFEQYF.

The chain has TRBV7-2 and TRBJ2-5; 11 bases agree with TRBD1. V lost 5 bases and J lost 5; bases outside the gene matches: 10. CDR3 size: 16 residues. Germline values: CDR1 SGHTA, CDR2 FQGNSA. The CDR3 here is CASSHTRTGGQETQYF. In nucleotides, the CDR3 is TGTGCCAGCAGCCATACCAGGACAGGGGGCCAGGAGACCCAGTACTTC.

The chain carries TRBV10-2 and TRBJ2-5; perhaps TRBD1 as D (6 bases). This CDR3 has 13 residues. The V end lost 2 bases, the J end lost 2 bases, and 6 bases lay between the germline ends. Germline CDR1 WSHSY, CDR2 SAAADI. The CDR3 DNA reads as TGCGCCAGCAGTGAGACAGGGCAAGAGACCCAGTACTTC. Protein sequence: CASSETGQETQYF.

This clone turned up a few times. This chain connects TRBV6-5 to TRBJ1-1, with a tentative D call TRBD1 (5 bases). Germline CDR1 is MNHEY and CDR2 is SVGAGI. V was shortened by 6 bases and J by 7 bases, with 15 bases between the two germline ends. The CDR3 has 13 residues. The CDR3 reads CASRDGGGGEAFF. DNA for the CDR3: TGTGCCAGCAGGGATGGGGGAGGTGGTGAAGCTTTCTTT.